The 20 T cell receptor beta chains in this list originate from one sample, sequenced in a study of cytomegalovirus exposure and HLA in healthy donors. The PCR contained 60 Vbeta and 13 Jbeta primers. TCRdb's copy holds only in-frame clones and misses some; the assay was immunoSEQ multiplex PCR. This table has some 120,000 clones, 70% to 85% appearing once. Sequenced: PBMCs. The receptors originated from a human donor in good health.

V is TRBV19 and J is TRBJ1-6; maybe TRBD1 (6 bases). The germline gives CDR1 LNHDA, CDR2 SQIVND (reference sequence). Trimming shortened V by 10 bases and J by 5 bases, and 18 bases separated the two germline ends. The CDR3 is 15 residues long. Here the CDR3 DNA reads TGTGCCACGTCTCCCGGGACACAACATAATTCACCCCTCCACTTT. Its protein is CATSPGTQHNSPLHF.

The V and J genes are TRBV6-5 and TRBJ2-7, with 9 bases fitting TRBD2. After removal of 4 bases from V and 3 bases from J, the junction contained 7 bases not matched to a gene. The CDR3 has 15 residues. Per germline, CDR1 MNHEY and CDR2 SVGAGI. CDR3 sequence: CASSLAGVKNYEQYF. The DNA of the CDR3 is TGTGCCAGCAGTTTAGCGGGAGTTAAGAACTACGAGCAGTACTTC.

A few counts support this clone. This chain connects TRBV5-1 to TRBJ1-2; tentative D call: TRBD1 (6 bases). This CDR3 has 14 residues. The germline CDR1 and CDR2 sequences are SGHRS and YFSETQ. V lost 4 bases and J lost 8, with 18 bases in between. The CDR3 region is CASSQSGHLGGYTF. DNA for the CDR3: TGCGCCAGCAGCCAATCGGGACACCTGGGCGGCTACACCTTC.

This clone has only a few counts. The chain employs TRBV6-5 and TRBJ1-2; possible D gene TRBD1, 5 bases. Per the germline V gene, CDR1 is MNHEY and CDR2 is SVGAGI. CDR3 length: 15 residues. The ends were cut back, 6 bases at V and 4 bases at J, with 18 bases in the middle. The CDR3 DNA is TGTGCCAGCAGCGGCCTAGGGCAGGGCAGCTATGGCTACACCTTC. Translation gives CASSGLGQGSYGYTF.

This clone was observed a few times. The chain combines TRBV29-1 with TRBJ1-4; 9 nucleotides line up with TRBD1. The CDR3 contains 15 residues. V lost 0 bases and J lost 3; bases outside the gene matches: 2. The germline V gene encodes CDR1 SQVTM and CDR2 ANQGSEA. CDR3 sequence (DNA): TGCAGCGTTGAAGAGGGGACAGGGCCTAATGAAAAACTGTTTTTT. It codes for CSVEEGTGPNEKLFF.

This chain links TRBV6-4 with TRBJ2-3; 12 nucleotides agree with TRBD2. The germline V gene has CDR1 MRHNA and CDR2 SNTAGT. The CDR3 is 14 residues long. Germline trimming cut 7 bases from V and 3 bases from J; bases unmatched to any gene: 2. CDR3 DNA: TGTGCCAGCATACTAGCGGGAGGAACAGATACGCAGTATTTT. Translated, it gives CASILAGGTDTQYF.

This chain joins TRBV6-6 and TRBJ1-3; D ambiguous. From germline, CDR1 is MNHNY and CDR2 SVGAGI (reference sequence). The V gene lost 7 bases and the J gene lost 5 bases, with 18 bases spanning the gap. This CDR3 has 15 residues. Written as DNA, the CDR3 is TGTGCCAGCATCGACGGGTCCCCCAAGCGAAACACCATATATTTT. Its translation: CASIDGSPKRNTIYF.

CDR3 in amino acids: CASSPLERSNEQYF. Written as DNA, the CDR3 is TGTGCCAGCAGCCCCCTGGAGAGGAGCAACGAGCAGTACTTC. The chain is built from TRBV4-2 and TRBJ2-7; D is unclear. CDR1 is LGHNA, CDR2 YNFKEQ, per germline. This CDR3 is 14 amino acids long. Trimming stripped 4 bases from V and 5 bases from J, with 15 bases between.

J is TRBJ2-5 and V is TRBV5-4, with TRBD2 matching 12 bases. The CDR3 runs to 18 residues. Losses at the gene ends were 0 bases for V and 5 bases for J; bases not matched to a gene: 11. Germline V gene sequence: CDR1 SGHNT, CDR2 YYREEE (reference sequence). The CDR3 DNA sequence: TGTGCCAGCAGCTTGGGGGGCCTAGCGGGAGGGTCAGGGGAGACCCAGTACTTC. Translation: CASSLGGLAGGSGETQYF.

The rearrangement links TRBV4-2 to TRBJ2-7; TRBD2 agrees at 9 bases. V shed 0 bases, J shed 4 bases, and the junction held 7 bases outside the gene matches. The CDR3 spans 16 residues. Germline loops: CDR1 LGHNA, CDR2 YNFKEQ. CDR3 nucleotide sequence: TGTGCCAGCAGCCAAGATGGGGTAGCGGGAGTATACGAGCAGTACTTC. Protein product: CASSQDGVAGVYEQYF.

The rearrangement uses TRBV5-4 and TRBJ1-2; D perhaps matches TRBD1 (6 bases). Trimming removed 4 bases from V and 1 base from J, with 17 bases in between. The germline V gene has CDR1 SGHNT and CDR2 YYREEE (reference sequence). The CDR3 contains 16 residues. The DNA of the CDR3 is TGTGCCAGCAGCCCGGACAGCCGGGGCCTTAACTATGGCTACACCTTC. The encoded protein is CASSPDSRGLNYGYTF.

The V and J genes are TRBV28 and TRBJ1-2; D gene unclear. Germline CDR1 and CDR2: MDHEN and SYDVKM. CDR3 length: 13 amino acids. V was shortened by 5 bases and J by 6 bases, with 13 bases between the two germline ends. The CDR3 DNA is TGTGCCAGCAGTCCCGGGAGCGCGGATGGCTACACCTTC. Its translation is CASSPGSADGYTF.

The chain links TRBV13 to TRBJ2-7; 7 bases fit TRBD1. CDR3 length equals 19 residues. Germline V gene data show CDR1 as PRHDT and CDR2 as FYEKMQ (reference sequence). Trimming removed 0 bases from V and 0 bases from J; junction bases left unmatched: 14. In DNA, the CDR3 is TGTGCCAGCAGCTTAGGCCCACTCAGGACAGGCCTAAGCTCCTACGAGCAGTACTTC. This gives the protein CASSLGPLRTGLSSYEQYF.

This clone has only a few counts. The chain joins TRBV28 to TRBJ1-3, with 9 nucleotides matching TRBD1. CDR1 is MDHEN, CDR2 SYDVKM, per germline. V lost 6 bases and J lost 4; bases outside the gene matches: 4. There are 14 residues in the CDR3. CDR3 loop: CASSPGTGGNTIYF. CDR3 nucleotide sequence: TGTGCCAGCAGCCCCGGGACAGGGGGAAACACCATATATTTT.

The chain carries TRBV29-1 and TRBJ2-1; 10 bases are a match to TRBD2. This CDR3 has 13 residues. CDR1 is SQVTM and CDR2 is ANQGSEA in the germline V gene. J gave up 7 bases and V 2 bases, and 2 bases lay outside the gene matches. CDR3 residues: CSVELAGVNEQFF. CDR3 bases: TGCAGCGTTGAACTAGCGGGAGTTAATGAGCAGTTCTTC.

This chain links TRBV4-2 with TRBJ2-7; D perhaps matches TRBD2 (5 bases). This CDR3 spans 16 amino acids. CDR1 is LGHNA and CDR2 is YNFKEQ in the germline V gene. Trimming removed 0 bases from V and 2 bases from J, with 14 bases in between. The CDR3 nucleotides are TGTGCCAGCAGCCAAGATGCCGAGAGGAGGACCTACGAGCAGTACTTC. Translated, it gives CASSQDAERRTYEQYF.

The chain has TRBV7-3 and TRBJ2-1; TRBD2 aligns across 8 bases. J lost 5 bases, V lost 4 bases, and 7 bases had no gene match. CDR3 length: 15 amino acids. Germline CDR1 is SGHTA and CDR2 is FQGTGA. CDR3 DNA sequence: TGTGCCAGCAGCTCAAGCGGGAGAGGCAACAATGAGCAGTTCTTC. Translation: CASSSSGRGNNEQFF.

The CDR3 spells CASSSVGGVYGQGFDGYTF. DNA of the CDR3: TGTGCCAGCAGTTCCGTGGGGGGGGTTTATGGGCAGGGGTTTGATGGCTACACCTTC. This chain joins TRBV28 and TRBJ1-2; D might be TRBD1 (6 bases). Deletions cut 4 bases from V and 6 bases from J, with 30 bases between. Looked up from germline, CDR1 is MDHEN and CDR2 is SYDVKM. The CDR3 length is 19 residues.

J is TRBJ1-3 and V is TRBV25-1, with 7 bases identical to TRBD1. CDR3 length: 15 amino acids. CDR1 and CDR2 (germline): MGHDK, SYGVNS. J was trimmed by 0 bases and V by 4 bases; bases with no gene match: 3. This CDR3 reads CASSATGVSGNTIYF. The DNA of the CDR3 is TGTGCCAGCAGTGCAACAGGGGTCTCTGGAAACACCATATATTTT.

This clone was seen once. The chain employs TRBV5-1 and TRBJ2-4; D is possibly TRBD2 (5 bases). Trimming left V 0 bases short and J 2 bases short, with 9 bases between. CDR3 length: 15 residues. CDR1 and CDR2 from the germline V gene are SGHRS and YFSETQ. CDR3 residues: CASSLGPGSKNIQYF. The CDR3, as DNA: TGCGCCAGCAGCTTGGGCCCGGGATCCAAAAACATTCAGTACTTC.